What follows are 30 T cell receptor beta chains derived from one specimen sequenced in a study of blood T cell repertoires in COVID-19. Assay: immunoSEQ multiplex PCR; the TCRdb copy retains only in-frame clones and omits some. The table lists 190,000 or so clones, approximately 87% of them singletons. Material for sequencing was peripheral blood. Receptors originate from a man in his 60s who had recovered from COVID-19.

The CDR3, as DNA: TGCAGCGTTGAAACTTTCGGGGAGAACACTGAAGCTTTCTTT. Protein: CSVETFGENTEAFF. The gene calls are TRBV29-1 and TRBJ1-1; D ambiguous. CDR1 SQVTM and CDR2 ANQGSEA come from the germline V gene. The CDR3 is 14 residues long. Trimming left V 2 bases short and J 1 base short, with 11 bases between.

The rearrangement joins TRBV18 to TRBJ1-2, with D tentatively TRBD1 (5 bases). The length of the CDR3 is 14 residues. The germline V and J ends were trimmed by 1 base and 6 bases, with 12 bases remaining between them. Germline V gene data show CDR1 as KGHSH and CDR2 as LQKENI. The CDR3 bases are TGTGCCAGCTCACCACTAAGGGGTGCTGATGGCTACACCTTC. Its protein product is CASSPLRGADGYTF.

This clone was recorded once. The chain combines TRBV19 with TRBJ1-1; D gene uncertain. V was trimmed by 6 bases and J by 6 bases, leaving 11 bases between them. CDR1 is LNHDA, CDR2 SQIVND, per germline (reference sequence). The CDR3 has 12 residues. CDR3 sequence reads: CASSYLLPEAFF. The CDR3 coding sequence is TGTGCCAGTAGCTACCTTCTGCCTGAAGCTTTCTTT.

In its sample, this clone was seen once. The chain recombines TRBV30 with TRBJ1-1, with no clear D. Trimming left V 1 base short and J 1 base short, with 7 bases between. Looked up from germline, CDR1 is GTSNPN and CDR2 is SVGIG (reference sequence). The CDR3 runs 13 residues. The CDR3 reads CAWSAHTNTEAFF. Written as DNA, the CDR3 is TGTGCCTGGAGTGCACACACGAACACTGAAGCTTTCTTT. The full variable domain, completed using reference TRBV30 and TRBJ1-1, is SQTIHQWPATLVQPVGSPLSLECTVEGTSNPNLYWYRQAAGRGLQLLFYSVGIGQISSEVPQNLSASRPQDRQFILSSKKLLLSDSGFYLCAWSAHTNTEAFFGQGTRLTVV.

The sample holds many counts of this clone. The chain joins TRBV6-6 to TRBJ2-2; TRBD1 agrees at 8 bases. Germline loops: CDR1 MNHNY, CDR2 SVGAGI (reference sequence). The V and J ends lost 10 bases and 0 bases, in that order; junction bases with no gene match: 7. This CDR3 is built from 15 residues. CDR3 nucleotide sequence: TGTGCCATCCTTACAGGGGGAGCGAACACCGGGGAGCTGTTTTTT. Encoded protein: CAILTGGANTGELFF.

This rearrangement joins TRBV29-1 to TRBJ2-1; 10 nucleotides align to TRBD2. The CDR3 has 14 amino acids. After removal of 4 bases from V and 7 bases from J, the junction contained 7 bases not matched to a gene. Germline assignment: CDR1 SQVTM and CDR2 ANQGSEA. The CDR3 spells CSVGLAGVFNEQFF. DNA of the CDR3: TGCAGCGTTGGGCTAGCGGGAGTGTTTAATGAGCAGTTCTTC.

Comment on this clone: Within the sample, other DNA sequences also encode this same CDR3. The chain is built from TRBV6-5 and TRBJ2-7, with 7 nucleotides matching TRBD1. CDR1 MNHEY and CDR2 SVGAGI come from the germline V gene. The CDR3 runs 14 residues. V was pared by 2 bases and J by 3 bases, with 4 bases of the junction left unmatched. The CDR3 DNA is TGTGCCAGCAGTTACCTACGGGACAGCTACGAGCAGTACTTC. Translated: CASSYLRDSYEQYF.

This clone was detected many times. The rearrangement uses TRBV30 and TRBJ1-2; D gene uncertain. This CDR3 is 14 amino acids long. Trimming removed 3 bases at V and 0 bases at J, with 11 bases between. Looked up from germline, CDR1 is GTSNPN and CDR2 is SVGIG (reference sequence). CDR3 coding DNA: TGTGCCTGGAGGCGGGATATTACTAACTATGGCTACACCTTC. Translated, it gives CAWRRDITNYGYTF.

This rearrangement joins TRBV7-2 to TRBJ1-3; 8 bases match TRBD1. This CDR3 contains 14 residues. Germline assignment: CDR1 SGHTA and CDR2 FQGNSA. V lost 5 bases and J lost 4; bases outside the gene matches: 4. CDR3 loop: CASSDRGRGNTIYF. The CDR3, as DNA: TGTGCCAGCAGCGACAGGGGTAGGGGAAACACCATATATTTT.

This chain connects TRBV19 to TRBJ1-1, with 7 nucleotides matching TRBD1. This CDR3 comprises 16 residues. CDR1 is LNHDA, CDR2 SQIVND, per germline (reference sequence). With V trimmed by 2 bases and J by 1 base, 7 bases remained unmatched. This chain's CDR3 is CASSIKYQGGNTEAFF. In DNA form, the CDR3 reads TGTGCCAGTAGTATAAAGTATCAGGGGGGGAACACTGAAGCTTTCTTT.

This chain uses TRBV7-9 with TRBJ1-4; unclear D gene. V gave up 7 bases and J gave up 7 bases, with 16 bases separating them. This CDR3 region has 14 residues. In germline, CDR1 is SEHNR, CDR2 FQNEAQ (reference sequence). DNA of the CDR3: TGTGCCAGCACCCAGGCCCGGGGTAGTGAAAAACTGTTTTTT. It encodes CASTQARGSEKLFF.

CDR3 in DNA: TGTGCCATCAGTGACCGGGACTACGTCTACGAGCAGTACTTC. It specifies CAISDRDYVYEQYF. This chain joins TRBV10-3 and TRBJ2-7; the match to TRBD2 covers 7 bases. Germline trimming cut 3 bases from V and 3 bases from J; bases unmatched to any gene: 5. Germline-derived CDR1 and CDR2 are ENHRY and SYGVKD. This CDR3 has 14 residues.

This chain uses TRBV12-2 with TRBJ1-2; the table calls TRBD1, which could not be checked here. TRBV12-2 is given as a pseudogene. CDR3 size: 16 residues. CDR3 in amino acids: CASRLTRGRLNYGYTF. The CDR3 nucleotides read TGTGCAAGTCGCTTGACAAGGGGCCGACTTAACTATGGCTACACCTTC.

The rearrangement links TRBV7-2 to TRBJ2-5, with D maybe TRBD2 (7 bases). Trimming stripped 5 bases from V and 5 bases from J, with 18 bases between. The CDR3 length is 15 residues. The germline V gene has CDR1 SGHTA and CDR2 FQGNSA. As DNA, the CDR3 is TGTGCCAGCAGCCCTAGCCGGCGGGGGCCCGAGACCCAGTACTTC. This gives the protein CASSPSRRGPETQYF. Supplemented by reference TRBV7-2 and TRBJ2-5, the full variable domain reads GAGVSQSPSNKVTEKGKDVELRCDPISGHTALYWYRQSLGQGLEFLIYFQGNSAPDKSGLPSDRFSAERTGGSVSTLTIQRTQQEDSAVYLCASSPSRRGPETQYFGPGTRLLVL.

The chain is built from TRBV11-2 and TRBJ2-7; D remains ambiguous. Germline values: CDR1 SGHAT, CDR2 FQNNGV. This CDR3 contains 15 residues. The V end lost 4 bases, the J end lost 2 bases, and 15 bases lay between the germline ends. In DNA, the CDR3 is TGTGCCAGCAGCTCTTCGAGAGCGACCACCTACGAGCAGTACTTC. Protein: CASSSSRATTYEQYF.

The chain has TRBV9 and TRBJ2-7, with a possible D match to TRBD1 (5 bases). The CDR3 is 16 residues long. The V and J ends lost 4 bases and 2 bases respectively, with 19 bases between them. The V gene's germline CDR1 is SGDLS and CDR2 YYNGEE. For the CDR3, the DNA is TGTGCCAGCAGCCTTCGAACAGGTCCTCCAACCTACGAGCAGTACTTC. This codes for CASSLRTGPPTYEQYF.

For the CDR3, the DNA is TGTGCCAGCAGTTACTCGCCCCAGGGGGCCGATGGCTACACCTTC. Translated: CASSYSPQGADGYTF. The gene calls are TRBV6-5 and TRBJ1-2, with 8 bases matching TRBD1. The CDR3 runs 15 residues. Germline V gene lookup returns CDR1 MNHEY and CDR2 SVGAGI. V gave up 0 bases and J gave up 6 bases; unmatched junction bases: 6.

The chain recombines TRBV5-1 with TRBJ2-5; TRBD2 matches 8 bases. V dropped 5 bases and J dropped 5; count of bases not matched to a gene: 5. The CDR3 runs 13 residues. Germline CDR1 reads SGHRS; CDR2 reads YFSETQ. The CDR3 nucleotides are TGCGCCAGCAGGGGTAGCGGGGTGGAGACCCAGTACTTC. It is translated as CASRGSGVETQYF.

CDR3 sequence: CASSVTGGTSNQPQHF. The CDR3, as DNA: TGTGCCAGCTCCGTCACAGGGGGCACGAGCAATCAGCCCCAGCATTTT. The rearrangement links TRBV18 to TRBJ1-5, with 9 bases identical to TRBD1. The germline V gene encodes CDR1 KGHSH and CDR2 LQKENI. V lost 6 bases to trimming and J lost 1 base; unmatched junction nucleotides: 7. There are 16 residues in the CDR3. The full variable domain, completed using reference TRBV18 and TRBJ1-5, is NAGVMQNPRHLVRRRGQEARLRCSPMKGHSHVYWYRQLPEEGLKFMVYLQKENIIDESGMPKERFSAEFPKEGPSILRIQQVVRGDSAAYFCASSVTGGTSNQPQHFGDGTRLSIL.

The J gene is TRBJ1-5, the V gene TRBV24-1, with 10 bases matching TRBD1. The CDR3 contains 16 residues. The ends lost 7 bases at V and 5 bases at J; junction bases unmatched: 10. Germline V lookup: CDR1 KGHDR, CDR2 SFDVKD. The CDR3 nucleotides are TGTGCCACCAGCCCTCGGGACAGGGGAAAAGATCAGCCCCAGCATTTT. This gives the protein CATSPRDRGKDQPQHF.

The chain couples TRBV10-3 to TRBJ2-1; 12 bases map to TRBD2. This CDR3 has 16 residues. The germline V gene has CDR1 ENHRY and CDR2 SYGVKD. V shed 4 bases and J 8 bases; nucleotides not matched to a gene: 9. This chain's CDR3 is CAISGPSGRAPHEQFF. The CDR3 coding sequence is TGTGCCATCAGTGGCCCTAGCGGGAGGGCCCCGCATGAGCAGTTCTTC.

This clone has just a few counts. The chain is built from TRBV5-4 and TRBJ2-1; 12 bases map to TRBD2. The germline gives CDR1 SGHNT, CDR2 YYREEE (reference sequence). The J segment lost 2 bases and the V segment lost 7 bases, leaving 16 bases of the junction unmatched. The CDR3 sequence is 19 residues long. The CDR3 DNA follows: TGTGCCAGCCTCCCGGGACTAGCGGGTTCCACTGGGACCTACAATGAGCAGTTCTTC. Its translation: CASLPGLAGSTGTYNEQFF.

The V and J genes are TRBV24-1 and TRBJ2-6, with a possible D match to TRBD1 (6 bases). Germline lookup yields CDR1 KGHDR and CDR2 SFDVKD. The CDR3 is made up of 17 amino acids. The V and J ends lost 7 bases and 0 bases respectively, with 15 bases between them. CDR3 in DNA: TGTGCCACCAGCCCGGGACAACCGAGCTCTGGGGCCAACGTCCTGACTTTC. Residues: CATSPGQPSSGANVLTF.

The rearrangement links TRBV19 to TRBJ1-1; TRBD1 agrees at 11 bases. V dropped 5 bases and J dropped 5; count of bases not matched to a gene: 10. The CDR3 totals 16 residues. Per the germline V gene, CDR1 is LNHDA and CDR2 is SQIVND (reference sequence). The CDR3 DNA reads as TGTGCCAGTAGTGGACAGGGGGCGTTGATTAATACTGAAGCTTTCTTT. Translation gives CASSGQGALINTEAFF. Full variable domain (remainder filled in from reference TRBV19 and TRBJ1-1): DGGITQSPKYLFRKEGQNVTLSCEQNLNHDAMYWYRQDPGQGLRLIYYSQIVNDFQKGDIAEGYSVSREKKESFPLTVTSAQKNPTAFYLCASSGQGALINTEAFFGQGTRLTVV.

The V and J genes are TRBV5-1 and TRBJ2-3, with 7 bases matching TRBD2. The CDR3 sequence is 16 residues long. V dropped 3 bases and J dropped 2; count of bases not matched to a gene: 9. Germline V gene lookup returns CDR1 SGHRS and CDR2 YFSETQ. The CDR3 is CASSYRGAGTTDTQYF. As DNA, the CDR3 is TGCGCCAGCAGCTACCGAGGAGCGGGGACCACAGATACGCAGTATTTT.

The chain carries TRBV19 and TRBJ2-5; 10 positions match TRBD1. There are 16 residues in the CDR3. Trimming cost V 7 bases and J 1 base; bases outside gene matches: 9. Germline V gene sequence: CDR1 LNHDA, CDR2 SQIVND (reference sequence). CDR3 sequence reads: CASTTPGTGVQETQYF. The CDR3 DNA sequence: TGTGCCAGTACCACCCCCGGGACAGGGGTCCAAGAGACCCAGTACTTC.

This chain connects TRBV7-8 to TRBJ2-6; D is undetermined. The CDR3 totals 16 residues. The V gene's germline CDR1 is SGHVS and CDR2 FQNEAQ. Trimming removed 2 bases at V and 2 bases at J, with 10 bases between. The CDR3 DNA is TGTGCCAGCAGCTTATATAATGGCCCTGGGGCCAACGTCCTGACTTTC. Residues: CASSLYNGPGANVLTF.

The chain has TRBV18 and TRBJ1-2; 11 bases line up with TRBD1. In germline, CDR1 is KGHSH, CDR2 LQKENI. Trimming cost V 2 bases and J 7 bases; bases outside gene matches: 0. The CDR3 contains 13 residues. This CDR3 is CASSPGQGAGYTF. CDR3 nucleotides: TGTGCCAGCTCACCAGGACAGGGGGCTGGCTACACCTTC.

The gene calls are TRBV5-1 and TRBJ2-3; 8 nucleotides agree with TRBD1. Germline loops: CDR1 SGHRS, CDR2 YFSETQ. The CDR3 has 14 residues. With 6 bases clipped from V and 0 bases from J, the junction kept 3 bases outside the gene matches. The CDR3, as DNA: TGCGCCAGCAAGACAGGGGAGAGCACAGATACGCAGTATTTT. Protein product: CASKTGESTDTQYF.

The chain uses TRBV6-5 and TRBJ2-2; D is perhaps TRBD2 (5 bases). CDR3 length: 15 amino acids. The germline CDR1 and CDR2 sequences are MNHEY and SVGAGI. Trimming stripped 6 bases from V and 2 bases from J, with 13 bases between. The CDR3 region has the DNA TGTGCCAGCAGCTCCGGGGTAGGAAACACCGGGGAGCTGTTTTTT. Protein sequence: CASSSGVGNTGELFF.